What follows is one T cell receptor beta chain and its context. The germline CDR1 and CDR2 sequences are SGHNT and YYREEE (reference sequence). CDR3 length: 14 residues. The ends were cut back, 6 bases at V and 1 base at J, with 13 bases in the middle. The sample belongs to a study of cytomegalovirus exposure and HLA in healthy donors. The PCR used 60 Vbeta and 13 Jbeta primers. Here immunoSEQ multiplex PCR was the method, and the copy in TCRdb shows in-frame clones only, minus some. The sample has some 160,000 clones, around 84% seen once. The chain uses TRBV5-4 and TRBJ1-1; D is unresolved. The sequence derives from a man younger than 30 in good health and CMV-seronegative. Sequencing was performed on PBMCs. The chain's CDR3 is CASTLAARNTEAFF. CDR3 coding DNA: TGTGCCAGCACCCTCGCGGCCAGGAACACTGAAGCTTTCTTT.